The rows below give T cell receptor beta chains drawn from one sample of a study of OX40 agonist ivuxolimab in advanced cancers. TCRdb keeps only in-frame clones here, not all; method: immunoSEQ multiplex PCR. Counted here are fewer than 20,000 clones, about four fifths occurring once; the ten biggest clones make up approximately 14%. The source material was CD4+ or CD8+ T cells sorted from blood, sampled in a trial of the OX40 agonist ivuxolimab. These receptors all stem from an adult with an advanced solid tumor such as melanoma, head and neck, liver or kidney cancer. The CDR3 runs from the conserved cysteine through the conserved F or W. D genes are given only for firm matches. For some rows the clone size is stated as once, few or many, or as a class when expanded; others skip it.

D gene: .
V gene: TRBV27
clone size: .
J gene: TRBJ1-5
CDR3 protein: CASSLTPPSKGFGQPQHF
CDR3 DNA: TGTGCCAGCAGTTTAACGCCCCCATCGAAGGGTTTCGGTCAGCCCCAGCATTTT

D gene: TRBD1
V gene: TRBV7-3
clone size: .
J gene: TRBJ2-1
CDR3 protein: CASSLGQGRYEQFF
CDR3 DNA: TGTGCCAGCAGCTTAGGACAGGGGAGGTATGAGCAGTTCTTC

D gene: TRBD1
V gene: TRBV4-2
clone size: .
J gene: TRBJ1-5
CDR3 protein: CASSPRTGELGQPQHF
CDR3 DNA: TGTGCCAGCAGCCCCCGGACAGGGGAGTTGGGTCAGCCCCAGCATTTT

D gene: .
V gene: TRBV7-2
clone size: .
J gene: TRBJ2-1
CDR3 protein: CASSLLGETEQFF
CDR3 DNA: TGTGCCAGCAGCTTACTTGGGGAGACGGAGCAGTTCTTC

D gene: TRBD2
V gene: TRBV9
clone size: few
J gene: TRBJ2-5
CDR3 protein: CASSASSGRLQETQYF
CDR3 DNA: TGTGCCAGCAGCGCGAGTAGCGGGAGACTCCAAGAGACCCAGTACTTC

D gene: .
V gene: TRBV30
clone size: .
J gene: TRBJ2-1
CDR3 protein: CAWSASSYNEQFF
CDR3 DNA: TGTGCCTGGAGTGCCAGTTCCTACAATGAGCAGTTCTTC

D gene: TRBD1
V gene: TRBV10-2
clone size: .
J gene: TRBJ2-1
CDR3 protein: CASSESWDRDYNEQFF
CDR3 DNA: TGCGCCAGCAGTGAGTCGTGGGACAGGGATTACAATGAGCAGTTCTTC

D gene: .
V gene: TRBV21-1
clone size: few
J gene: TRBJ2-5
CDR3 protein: CASSTPGTFPETQYF
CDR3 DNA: TGTGCCAGCAGCACACCTGGGACTTTTCCAGAGACCCAGTACTTC

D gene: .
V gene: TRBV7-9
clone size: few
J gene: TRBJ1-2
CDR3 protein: CASSPAGSGVDTF
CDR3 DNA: TGTGCCAGCAGCCCTGCGGGATCAGGGGTAGACACCTTC

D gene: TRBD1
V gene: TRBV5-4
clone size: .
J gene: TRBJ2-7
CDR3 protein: CASSQGQGAGEQYF
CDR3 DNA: TGTGCCAGCAGCCAGGGCCAGGGGGCAGGCGAGCAGTACTTC

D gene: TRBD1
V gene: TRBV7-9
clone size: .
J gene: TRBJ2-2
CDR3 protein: CASSLDTGVAGELFF
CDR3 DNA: TGTGCCAGCAGCTTGGATACAGGGGTCGCCGGGGAGCTGTTTTTT

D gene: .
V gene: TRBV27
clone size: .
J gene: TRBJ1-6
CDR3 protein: CASSLSRQGNNSPLHF
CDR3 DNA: TGTGCCAGCAGTTTATCCCGCCAGGGTAATAATTCACCCCTCCACTTT